The next 30 T cell receptor beta chains were all read from a single sample in a study of TIL therapy for anti-PD-1-resistant metastatic lung cancer. Time point specified: pre-treatment sample, taken before nivolumab and TIL therapy. Tumor tissue came from excised metastases, mostly pleural nodules or supraclavicular lymph nodes. The libraries were made with immunoSEQ v3. Sequenced by immunoSEQ multiplex PCR; TCRdb stores in-frame clones only, minus some. Of 45,000 to 50,000 clones in the sample, 70% to 85% were seen once. The specimen was tumor tissue, collected at baseline. These receptors came from a person between 25 and 80 years old with non-small cell lung cancer.

V and J are TRBV25-1 and TRBJ2-3, with 8 positions matching TRBD2. Germline V gene data show CDR1 as MGHDK and CDR2 as SYGVNS. This CDR3 spans 15 amino acids. Germline trimming cut 7 bases from V and 0 bases from J; bases unmatched to any gene: 6. CDR3 bases: TGTGCCAGCATTAGACTAGCGAGTAGCACAGATACGCAGTATTTT. Translating it yields CASIRLASSTDTQYF.

Only a few counts were recorded for this clone. The chain carries TRBV6-1 and TRBJ1-5; D is ambiguous. CDR3 length equals 13 residues. The germline V gene has CDR1 MNHNS and CDR2 SASEGT. V was clipped by 6 bases and J by 7 bases, with 13 bases between them. CDR3 amino acids: CASRGRVAQPQHF. Written as DNA, the CDR3 is TGTGCCAGCAGGGGTAGGGTAGCGCAGCCCCAGCATTTT.

The V and J genes are TRBV9 and TRBJ2-1; TRBD2 aligns across 7 bases. The germline gives CDR1 SGDLS, CDR2 YYNGEE. This CDR3 contains 15 residues. With 3 bases clipped from V and 4 bases from J, the junction kept 7 bases outside the gene matches. The DNA for the CDR3 is TGTGCCAGCAGCGATCTGACGGGGGGTTACAATGAGCAGTTCTTC. It is translated as CASSDLTGGYNEQFF.

The chain is built from TRBV19 and TRBJ2-7, with D perhaps matching TRBD2 (5 bases). V was clipped by 2 bases and J by 2 bases, with 10 bases between them. The CDR3 is 14 amino acids. The V gene's germline CDR1 is LNHDA and CDR2 SQIVND (reference sequence). The CDR3 region has the DNA TGTGCCAGTAGTATACGAAGCGGCCCCTACGAGCAGTACTTC. Protein sequence: CASSIRSGPYEQYF. Drawing the rest from reference TRBV19 and TRBJ2-7, the complete variable domain is DGGITQSPKYLFRKEGQNVTLSCEQNLNHDAMYWYRQDPGQGLRLIYYSQIVNDFQKGDIAEGYSVSREKKESFPLTVTSAQKNPTAFYLCASSIRSGPYEQYFGPGTRLTVT.

The chain uses TRBV11-3 and TRBJ1-5, with a possible D match to TRBD1 (5 bases). The CDR3 is 16 residues long. Trimming cost V 4 bases and J 2 bases, with 15 bases left between them. CDR1 SGHNT and CDR2 YENEEA come from the germline V gene. The CDR3 DNA is TGTGCCAGCAGCTGGGCAGACAGAGCCTGCAATCAGCCCCAGCATTTT. Translation gives CASSWADRACNQPQHF.

The J gene is TRBJ2-3, the V gene TRBV10-3; 7 nucleotides align to TRBD2. Germline V lookup: CDR1 ENHRY, CDR2 SYGVKD. The CDR3 has 13 residues. Trimming removed 10 bases from V and 6 bases from J; junction bases left unmatched: 10. The DNA for the CDR3 is TGTGCCACTTTAGCGGGCGTTCGGGATACGCAGTATTTT. Protein product: CATLAGVRDTQYF.

The rearrangement uses TRBV9 and TRBJ1-6; D uncertain. CDR1 is SGDLS, CDR2 YYNGEE, per germline. The CDR3 contains 14 residues. The ends were cut back, 4 bases at V and 1 base at J, with 6 bases in the middle. CDR3 nucleotides: TGTGCCAGCAGCCCGGGGTCCTATAATTCACCCCTCCACTTT. It encodes CASSPGSYNSPLHF.

This chain connects TRBV5-1 to TRBJ2-5; D is uncertain. Trimming took 0 bases from V and 1 from J, leaving 16 bases between them. Germline V gene sequence: CDR1 SGHRS, CDR2 YFSETQ. The CDR3 sequence is 17 residues long. The CDR3 DNA reads TGCGCCAGCAGCTTGGCCCTGGTACAGACGTTCCAAGAGACCCAGTACTTC. Protein product: CASSLALVQTFQETQYF.

The chain has TRBV5-1 and TRBJ1-4; D might be TRBD1 (6 bases). CDR3 length: 14 amino acids. CDR1 and CDR2 (germline): SGHRS, YFSETQ. The germline V and J ends were trimmed by 0 bases and 8 bases, with 11 bases remaining between them. DNA for the CDR3: TGCGCCAGCAGCTTGGAGGACAGAGGAGAAAAACTGTTTTTT. It specifies CASSLEDRGEKLFF.

The chain combines TRBV5-6 with TRBJ2-1, with TRBD2 matching 7 bases. V trimming: 3 bases; J trimming: 2 bases; junction bases outside the gene matches: 5. CDR3 size: 15 residues. Germline V lookup: CDR1 SGHDT, CDR2 YYEEEE. This CDR3 reads CASSSSGPAYNEQFF. The CDR3 region has the DNA TGTGCCAGCAGCTCTAGCGGCCCCGCCTACAATGAGCAGTTCTTC.

This clone was counted a few times. The chain employs TRBV5-1 and TRBJ2-2; 8 positions agree with TRBD1. The J segment lost 1 base and the V segment lost 4 bases, leaving 3 bases of the junction unmatched. In germline, CDR1 is SGHRS, CDR2 YFSETQ. The CDR3 spans 15 residues. The CDR3 loop reads CASSIGQGNTGELFF. Here the CDR3 DNA reads TGCGCCAGCAGCATAGGACAGGGGAACACCGGGGAGCTGTTTTTT.

The chain couples TRBV7-2 to TRBJ1-5, with TRBD1 matching 9 bases. Germline values: CDR1 SGHTA, CDR2 FQGNSA. With 6 bases clipped from V and 5 bases from J, the junction kept 11 bases outside the gene matches. The CDR3 has 16 residues. The CDR3: CASSFYRGRGDQPQHF. Here the CDR3 DNA reads TGTGCCAGCAGTTTTTACAGGGGGCGGGGGGATCAGCCCCAGCATTTT. The full variable domain, rest sourced from reference TRBV7-2 and TRBJ1-5, is GAGVSQSPSNKVTEKGKDVELRCDPISGHTALYWYRQSLGQGLEFLIYFQGNSAPDKSGLPSDRFSAERTGGSVSTLTIQRTQQEDSAVYLCASSFYRGRGDQPQHFGDGTRLSIL.

The chain recombines TRBV29-1 with TRBJ2-1; TRBD2 agrees at 9 bases. Trimming removed 0 bases from V and 2 bases from J; junction bases left unmatched: 8. CDR1 SQVTM and CDR2 ANQGSEA come from the germline V gene. The CDR3 has 17 residues. In nucleotides, the CDR3 is TGCAGCGTTGAAGACTGGACCTTAGCGGGAGCCTACAATGAGCAGTTCTTC. Residues: CSVEDWTLAGAYNEQFF.

This chain links TRBV10-3 with TRBJ2-7; D is possibly TRBD1 (6 bases). The CDR3 covers 13 residues. Germline assignment: CDR1 ENHRY and CDR2 SYGVKD. V lost 6 bases and J 3 bases, leaving 12 bases between the germline ends. The CDR3 DNA reads TGTGCCATCAGGGGACCAGGGGACTACGAGCAGTACTTC. Translation gives CAIRGPGDYEQYF.

The CDR3 reads CASSVWGTAQPQHF. CDR3 nucleotide sequence: TGTGCCAGCAGTGTGTGGGGCACTGCCCAGCCCCAGCATTTT. The chain uses TRBV2 and TRBJ1-5; D possibly corresponds to TRBD1 (5 bases). Trimming removed 4 bases from V and 7 bases from J, with 14 bases in between. The length of the CDR3 is 14 residues. CDR1 SNHLY and CDR2 FYNNEI come from the germline V gene.

J is TRBJ1-2 and V is TRBV4-1, with 9 bases that match TRBD1. The CDR3 runs 14 residues. Germline CDR1 MGHRA, CDR2 YSYEKL. Germline trimming cut 0 bases from V and 6 bases from J; bases unmatched to any gene: 2. CDR3 residues: CASSQDWTGDGYTF. The CDR3 bases are TGCGCCAGCAGCCAAGATTGGACAGGGGATGGCTACACCTTC.

V usage is TRBV5-4 and J usage is TRBJ2-1, with 11 positions matching TRBD2. The CDR3 covers 19 residues. CDR1 is SGHNT, CDR2 YYREEE, per germline (reference sequence). The V segment lost 5 bases and the J segment 7 bases; nucleotides outside the gene matches: 20. CDR3 in DNA: TGTGCCAGCAGGGGGGGACTAGCGGATCCCAGATTAGCGTCGAATGAGCAGTTCTTC. Translated: CASRGGLADPRLASNEQFF.

The chain employs TRBV5-1 and TRBJ2-1; D is ambiguous. Trimming cost V 0 bases and J 8 bases, with 3 bases left between them. CDR3 length: 11 residues. Germline CDR1 SGHRS, CDR2 YFSETQ. The CDR3 DNA is TGCGCCAGCAGCTTGGCCGATGAGCAGTTCTTC. Amino acids: CASSLADEQFF.

The gene calls are TRBV5-1 and TRBJ2-5; the match to TRBD2 covers 8 bases. The CDR3 runs 15 residues. V was clipped by 0 bases and J by 5 bases; unmatched bases: 6. Per the germline V gene, CDR1 is SGHRS and CDR2 is YFSETQ. CDR3 loop: CASSLEGLDLETQYF. Here the CDR3 DNA reads TGCGCCAGCAGCTTGGAGGGACTAGATTTGGAGACCCAGTACTTC.

The chain recombines TRBV27 with TRBJ2-7; D is ambiguous. V shed 3 bases and J shed 6 bases, with 15 bases lying between them. The germline V gene encodes CDR1 MNHEY and CDR2 SMNVEV (reference sequence). The CDR3 is made up of 14 amino acids. The CDR3 coding sequence is TGTGCCAGCAGTTTTTCAGGCTCTCGGGTCGAGCAGTACTTC. This sequence encodes CASSFSGSRVEQYF.

The chain has TRBV6-1 and TRBJ2-1; 11 bases line up with TRBD1. Per the germline V gene, CDR1 is MNHNS and CDR2 is SASEGT. Germline trimming cut 11 bases from V and 0 bases from J; bases unmatched to any gene: 6. This CDR3 contains 15 residues. The CDR3 sequence: CAGSGTGGSYNEQFF. The CDR3 DNA sequence: TGTGCCGGCTCCGGGACAGGGGGCTCCTACAATGAGCAGTTCTTC.

This chain connects TRBV4-3 to TRBJ2-7, with 14 bases aligning to TRBD2. This CDR3 contains 18 residues. The trim removed 0 bases at V and 5 bases at J, leaving 9 bases unmatched. Germline lookup yields CDR1 LGHNA and CDR2 YSLEER. The CDR3 DNA reads TGCGCCAGCAGCCAAGAGCAGGGGACTAGCGGGAGCAGGGACGAGCAGTACTTC. It is translated as CASSQEQGTSGSRDEQYF.

The CDR3 spells CSVVRGDYGYTF. The CDR3 coding sequence is TGCAGCGTTGTCAGGGGTGACTATGGCTACACCTTC. The chain combines TRBV29-1 with TRBJ1-2; D is possibly TRBD1 (6 bases). CDR1 is SQVTM, CDR2 ANQGSEA, per germline. CDR3 length: 12 amino acids. The V and J ends lost 4 bases and 3 bases respectively, with 9 bases between them.

The chain is built from TRBV18 and TRBJ2-7, with a tentative D call TRBD1 (7 bases). The CDR3 spans 13 residues. Trimming pared 6 bases from V and 2 bases from J, leaving 11 bases between. Looked up from germline, CDR1 is KGHSH and CDR2 is LQKENI. This CDR3 reads CASSEGQTYEQYF. In DNA, the CDR3 is TGTGCCAGCTCGGAGGGACAGACCTACGAGCAGTACTTC. The full variable domain, with the rest looked up from reference TRBV18 and TRBJ2-7, is NAGVMQNPRHLVRRRGQEARLRCSPMKGHSHVYWYRQLPEEGLKFMVYLQKENIIDESGMPKERFSAEFPKEGPSILRIQQVVRGDSAAYFCASSEGQTYEQYFGPGTRLTVT.

This chain joins TRBV5-4 and TRBJ2-5, with 10 bases aligning to TRBD1. Germline CDR1 and CDR2: SGHNT and YYREEE (reference sequence). Losses at the gene ends were 4 bases for V and 4 bases for J; bases not matched to a gene: 10. The CDR3 covers 16 residues. The CDR3 spells CASSDGDRGRGETQYF. CDR3 coding DNA: TGTGCCAGCAGCGATGGGGACAGGGGTAGAGGAGAGACCCAGTACTTC.

The chain couples TRBV9 to TRBJ2-2; perhaps TRBD1 as D (6 bases). CDR1 is SGDLS and CDR2 is YYNGEE in the germline V gene. This CDR3 is 15 amino acids long. V was pared by 4 bases and J by 2 bases, with 12 bases between. The CDR3 sequence: CASSSGTSNTGELFF. The CDR3 DNA is TGTGCCAGCAGCTCCGGGACATCAAACACCGGGGAGCTGTTTTTT. The whole variable domain, filled in from reference TRBV9 and TRBJ2-2, reads DSGVTQTPKHLITATGQRVTLRCSPRSGDLSVYWYQQSLDQGLQFLIQYYNGEERAKGNILERFSAQQFPDLHSELNLSSLELGDSALYFCASSSGTSNTGELFFGEGSRLTVL.

V and J are TRBV9 and TRBJ1-1; D ambiguous. V lost 2 bases, J lost 0 bases, and 14 bases lay in between. This CDR3 has 16 residues. Germline V gene lookup returns CDR1 SGDLS and CDR2 YYNGEE. The CDR3 here is CASSVRADHLNTEAFF. CDR3 nucleotides: TGTGCCAGCAGCGTTAGGGCAGACCACCTGAACACTGAAGCTTTCTTT.

The chain joins TRBV5-1 to TRBJ1-4; D may be TRBD1 (6 bases). The CDR3 covers 16 residues. V was shortened by 0 bases and J by 5 bases, with 14 bases between the two germline ends. Germline loops: CDR1 SGHRS, CDR2 YFSETQ. The CDR3 sequence: CASSLAGGTKNEKLFF. Here the CDR3 DNA reads TGCGCCAGCAGCTTGGCAGGAGGGACAAAGAATGAAAAACTGTTTTTT.

The V and J genes are TRBV29-1 and TRBJ2-3; 12 nucleotides line up with TRBD2. Germline CDR1 is SQVTM and CDR2 is ANQGSEA. The CDR3 has 14 residues. V shed 6 bases, J shed 4 bases, and the junction held 5 bases outside the gene matches. CDR3 sequence reads: CSVTSGGSADTQYF. In DNA, the CDR3 is TGCAGCGTAACTAGCGGGGGGAGTGCAGATACGCAGTATTTT.

CDR3 in amino acids: CASSETSFTGELFF. The CDR3 DNA reads TGTGCCAGCAGTGAAACCAGCTTCACCGGGGAGCTGTTTTTT. V is TRBV2 and J is TRBJ2-2; D is uncertain. CDR1 is SNHLY and CDR2 is FYNNEI in the germline V gene. The length of the CDR3 is 14 residues. Trimming removed 2 bases at V and 4 bases at J, with 8 bases between.